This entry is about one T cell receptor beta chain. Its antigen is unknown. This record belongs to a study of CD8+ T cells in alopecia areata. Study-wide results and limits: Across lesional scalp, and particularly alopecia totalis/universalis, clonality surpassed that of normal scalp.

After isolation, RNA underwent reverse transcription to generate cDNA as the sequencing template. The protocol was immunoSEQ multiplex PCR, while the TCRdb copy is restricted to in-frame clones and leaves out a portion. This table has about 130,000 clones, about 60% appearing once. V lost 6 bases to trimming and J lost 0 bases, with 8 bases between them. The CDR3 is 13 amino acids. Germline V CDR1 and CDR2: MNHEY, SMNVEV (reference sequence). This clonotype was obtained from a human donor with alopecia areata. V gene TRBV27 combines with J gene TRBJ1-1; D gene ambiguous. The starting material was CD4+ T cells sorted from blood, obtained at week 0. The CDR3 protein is CASRSLLNTEAFF. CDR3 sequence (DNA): TGTGCCAGCAGAAGTCTCTTGAACACTGAAGCTTTCTTT.